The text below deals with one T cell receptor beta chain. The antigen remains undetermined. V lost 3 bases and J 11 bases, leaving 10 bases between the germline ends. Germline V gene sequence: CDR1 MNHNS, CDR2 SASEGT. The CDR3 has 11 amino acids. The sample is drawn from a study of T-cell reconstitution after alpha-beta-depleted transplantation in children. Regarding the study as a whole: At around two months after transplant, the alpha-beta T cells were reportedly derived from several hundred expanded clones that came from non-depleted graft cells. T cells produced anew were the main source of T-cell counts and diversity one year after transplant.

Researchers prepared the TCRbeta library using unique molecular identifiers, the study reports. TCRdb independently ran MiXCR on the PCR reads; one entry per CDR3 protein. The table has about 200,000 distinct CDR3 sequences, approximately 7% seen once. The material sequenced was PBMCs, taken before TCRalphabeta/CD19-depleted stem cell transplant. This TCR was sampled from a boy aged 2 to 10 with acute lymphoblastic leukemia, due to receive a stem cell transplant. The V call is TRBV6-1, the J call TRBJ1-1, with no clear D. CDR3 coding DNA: TGTGCCAGCAGTGAGGGGTATTGGGCTTTCTTT. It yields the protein CASSEGYWAFF.